This TCR beta chain was found in a study of blood T cells in healthy people across ages. The CDR3 totals 14 residues. V was trimmed by 2 bases and J by 15 bases, leaving 20 bases between them. Primed by a sample-barcoded 5' primer and a J-beta primer mix, a second PCR proceeded for 7 to 11 cycles. TCRdb recomputed calls from the 5' RACE reads with MiXCR, one row per CDR3 protein. The table includes some 760,000 distinct CDR3 sequences, roughly 25% detected once. The authors drew about 10 milliliters of peripheral blood from each donor. With each sample, at least 5 micrograms of total RNA were extracted. These data were also reused for a study on T cells of mothers and their children. That report notes: Roughly 6 children, together with their three healthy Caucasian mothers, made up the donors. Maternal samples each gave over 9 million TCR beta CDR3 reads, and child samples 3 million to 3.5 million each.

The sequenced material came from blood. The TCR originated in a boy younger than 18 in good health. This chain uses TRBV12-3 or TRBV12-4 with TRBJ2-1; D may match TRBD1 or TRBD2 (5 bases each). In DNA, the CDR3 is TGTGCCAGCAGTTTACAATCCGGGACCAGATTGGGGTTCTTC. This gives the protein CASSLQSGTRLGFF.